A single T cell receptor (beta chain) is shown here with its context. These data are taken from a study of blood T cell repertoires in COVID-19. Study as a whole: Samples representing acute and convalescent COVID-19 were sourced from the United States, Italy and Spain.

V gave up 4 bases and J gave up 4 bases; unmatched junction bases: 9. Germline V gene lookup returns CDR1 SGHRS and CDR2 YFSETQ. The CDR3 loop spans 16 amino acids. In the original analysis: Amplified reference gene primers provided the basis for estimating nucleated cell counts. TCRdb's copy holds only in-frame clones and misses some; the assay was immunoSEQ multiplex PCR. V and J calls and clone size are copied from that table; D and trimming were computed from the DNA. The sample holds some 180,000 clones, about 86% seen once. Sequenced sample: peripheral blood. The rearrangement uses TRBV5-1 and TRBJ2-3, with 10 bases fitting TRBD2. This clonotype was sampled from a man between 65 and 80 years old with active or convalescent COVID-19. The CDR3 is CASSRGASGGSDTQYF. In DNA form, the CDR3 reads TGCGCCAGCAGCCGGGGAGCTAGCGGGGGCTCAGATACGCAGTATTTT. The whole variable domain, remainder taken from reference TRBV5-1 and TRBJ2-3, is KAGVTQTPRYLIKTRGQQVTLSCSPISGHRSVSWYQQTPGQGLQFLFEYFSETQRNKGNFPGRFSGRQFSNSRSEMNVSTLELGDSALYLCASSRGASGGSDTQYFGPGTRLTVL.